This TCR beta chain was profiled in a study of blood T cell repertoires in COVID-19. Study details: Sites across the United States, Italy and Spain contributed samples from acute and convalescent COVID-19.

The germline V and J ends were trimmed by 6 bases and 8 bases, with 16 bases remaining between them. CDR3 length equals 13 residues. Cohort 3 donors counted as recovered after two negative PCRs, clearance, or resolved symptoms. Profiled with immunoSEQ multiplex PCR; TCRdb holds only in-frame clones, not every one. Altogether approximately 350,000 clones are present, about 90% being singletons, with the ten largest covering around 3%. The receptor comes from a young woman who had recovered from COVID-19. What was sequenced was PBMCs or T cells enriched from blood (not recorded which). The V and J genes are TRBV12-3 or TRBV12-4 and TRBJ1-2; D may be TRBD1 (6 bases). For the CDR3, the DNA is TGTGCCAGCAGCTTTGCAGGGGTTGCGGGCTACACCTTC. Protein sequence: CASSFAGVAGYTF.